What follows are 26 T cell receptor beta chains derived from one specimen sequenced in a study of cytomegalovirus exposure and HLA in healthy donors (dated by TCRdb to about 2017). The library was prepared using the immunoSEQ multiplex PCR assay. For the multiplex PCR, a mixture combining 60 forward primers for TCR Vbeta segments and 13 reverse primers for TCR Jbeta segments was used. The clones in this table, taken by TCRdb from immuneACCESS, are in-frame only. Not every clone is retained; where verified, under half of the shortfall comes from an unresolved V gene, and the cause of the rest is unknown. This sample is represented by 95,000 to 150,000 clones; 81% of them were singletons. Less than 2.5% of the sample lies in the top ten. Sequencing was performed on PBMCs. The receptors originated from a woman aged 35 to 49 in good health and CMV-seronegative.

This rearrangement joins TRBV11-2 to TRBJ2-5, with 10 positions matching TRBD1. Losses at the gene ends were 5 bases for V and 2 bases for J; bases not matched to a gene: 5. Germline V gene lookup returns CDR1 SGHAT and CDR2 FQNNGV. This CDR3 has 15 residues. DNA for the CDR3: TGTGCCAGCAGCCGGGGACAGGGGCAGCAAGAGACCCAGTACTTC. Translated: CASSRGQGQQETQYF.

As to this clone: The DNA is omitted, as the CDR3 cannot be located on it reliably, and the CDR3 follows TCRdb's listing. CDR3 loop: CASSSSTSGSTDTQYF. The rearrangement links TRBV27 to TRBJ2-3; the table assigns TRBD2, which was not confirmed against the DNA. The CDR3 totals 16 residues, both ends included. CDR1 MNHEY and CDR2 SMNVEV come from the germline V gene (reference sequence).

CDR3 protein: CASSLTPGGVPEAFF. In DNA, the CDR3 is TGTGCCAGCAGCTTAACGCCGGGAGGCGTCCCTGAAGCTTTCTTT. The V call is TRBV7-3, the J call TRBJ1-1, with unresolved D. V shed 0 bases and J shed 6 bases, with 14 bases lying between them. CDR1 SGHTA and CDR2 FQGTGA come from the germline V gene. The CDR3 consists of 15 residues.

The chain employs TRBV4-3 and TRBJ2-1, with D possibly being TRBD2 (6 bases). V lost 1 base, J lost 5 bases, and 12 bases lay in between. This CDR3 has 15 amino acids. The germline V gene has CDR1 LGHNA and CDR2 YSLEER. The CDR3 DNA is TGCGCCAGCAGCCAAGGACTAGGACCAAACAATGAGCAGTTCTTC. As protein: CASSQGLGPNNEQFF.

V and J are TRBV10-1 and TRBJ2-3, with D possibly TRBD1 on 5 matching bases. Trimming removed 0 bases from V and 1 base from J, with 11 bases in between. This CDR3 spans 16 amino acids. Germline CDR1 and CDR2: WNHNN and SYGVQD (reference sequence). For the CDR3, the DNA is TGCGCCAGCAGTGAGTCGGAAGGGGTCGGCACAGATACGCAGTATTTT. This gives the protein CASSESEGVGTDTQYF.

This chain joins TRBV27 and TRBJ1-5; D may be TRBD1 (5 bases). V dropped 4 bases and J dropped 4 bases, with 8 bases sitting between them. The CDR3 spans 13 residues. Germline CDR1 and CDR2: MNHEY and SMNVEV (reference sequence). CDR3 sequence (DNA): TGTGCCAGCAGTTACTCAGGGAATCAGCCCCAGCATTTT. Protein sequence: CASSYSGNQPQHF.

This clone was seen a single time. The V gene is TRBV28, the J gene TRBJ2-1; TRBD1 agrees at 10 bases. CDR3 length: 16 residues. Germline V lookup: CDR1 MDHEN, CDR2 SYDVKM. The J segment lost 0 bases and the V segment lost 2 bases, leaving 1 base of the junction unmatched. The CDR3, as DNA: TGTGCCAGCAGTTTAGGGGACAGGGGCTCCTACAATGAGCAGTTCTTC. This gives the protein CASSLGDRGSYNEQFF.

The chain uses TRBV5-1 and TRBJ2-3; D is undetermined. Per the germline V gene, CDR1 is SGHRS and CDR2 is YFSETQ. With 0 bases removed from V and 2 bases from J, the gap between germline ends came to 10 bases. The CDR3 contains 15 residues. The CDR3 here is CASSLDFGSTDTQYF. The CDR3 region has the DNA TGCGCCAGCAGCTTGGATTTCGGGTCCACAGATACGCAGTATTTT.

The chain is built from TRBV11-1 and TRBJ2-5; unclear D gene. Germline V gene sequence: CDR1 SGHAT, CDR2 FQDESV (reference sequence). With 5 bases removed from V and 2 bases from J, the gap between germline ends came to 3 bases. The CDR3 has 11 residues. The DNA for the CDR3 is TGTGCCAGCAGCCAACAAGAGACCCAGTACTTC. Its translation: CASSQQETQYF.

The rearrangement links TRBV6-1 to TRBJ2-6; 7 bases line up with TRBD1. Unmatched junction bases numbered 2, after V lost 6 bases and J lost 0 bases. There are 15 residues in the CDR3. Germline V CDR1 and CDR2: MNHNS, SASEGT. This chain's CDR3 is CASRAGGSGANVLTF. Here the CDR3 DNA reads TGTGCCAGCAGAGCAGGGGGCTCTGGGGCCAACGTCCTGACTTTC.

This chain connects TRBV6-6 to TRBJ2-2; 13 nucleotides agree with TRBD2. Germline CDR1 reads MNHNY; CDR2 reads SVGAGI (reference sequence). CDR3 size: 16 residues. V dropped 6 bases and J dropped 7; count of bases not matched to a gene: 8. Here the CDR3 DNA reads TGTGCCAGCAGCACTAGCGGGGGGGCCCGGAGCGGGGAGCTGTTTTTT. Protein: CASSTSGGARSGELFF.

This sequence joins TRBV30 and TRBJ2-6, with D unclear. The V gene lost 3 bases and the J gene lost 2 bases, with 11 bases spanning the gap. The CDR3 runs 15 residues. Per germline, CDR1 GTSNPN and CDR2 SVGIG (reference sequence). The CDR3 DNA reads TGTGCCTGGAGCCCCCTCTCTCCTGGGGCCAACGTCCTGACTTTC. Amino acids: CAWSPLSPGANVLTF.

The chain has TRBV19 and TRBJ1-5, with 12 bases aligning to TRBD1. Trimming at V came to 3 bases and at J to 0 bases, leaving 9 bases not matched to a gene. The germline gives CDR1 LNHDA, CDR2 SQIVND (reference sequence). CDR3 size: 19 residues. The CDR3 is CASSMRGTGGFGSNQPQHF. For the CDR3, the DNA is TGTGCCAGTAGTATGAGGGGGACAGGGGGCTTTGGTAGCAATCAGCCCCAGCATTTT.

V gene TRBV11-2 combines with J gene TRBJ2-4, with 8 bases lining up with TRBD1. This CDR3 region has 15 residues. CDR1 and CDR2 (germline): SGHAT, FQNNGV. V shed 5 bases and J 4 bases; nucleotides not matched to a gene: 7. CDR3 coding DNA: TGTGCCAGCAGCCTTACGGACAGGGAGAAAAACATTCAGTACTTC. Translating gives CASSLTDREKNIQYF.

J is TRBJ1-1 and V is TRBV10-3; D not certain. This CDR3 is built from 14 residues. Looked up from germline, CDR1 is ENHRY and CDR2 is SYGVKD. With 8 bases removed from V and 1 base from J, the gap between germline ends came to 14 bases. The CDR3 DNA is TGTGCCATCTCCGGTGGAGACTCGAACACTGAAGCTTTCTTT. It is translated as CAISGGDSNTEAFF.

The chain joins TRBV30 to TRBJ1-2, with 7 nucleotides matching TRBD1. The V gene's germline CDR1 is GTSNPN and CDR2 SVGIG (reference sequence). V shed 6 bases, J shed 9 bases, and the junction held 10 bases outside the gene matches. This CDR3 region has 12 residues. The CDR3 DNA sequence: TGTGCCTGTATCTGGACAGGTTATCGCTACACCTTC. Protein: CACIWTGYRYTF.

The chain combines TRBV7-2 with TRBJ2-2; D perhaps matches TRBD1 (5 bases). Trimming left V 5 bases short and J 4 bases short, with 8 bases between. This CDR3 has 13 residues. CDR1 and CDR2 (germline): SGHTA, FQGNSA. The CDR3 nucleotides are TGTGCCAGCAGCATAAGGGGCACCGGGGAGCTGTTTTTT. Translating it yields CASSIRGTGELFF.

This clone was detected once. The chain uses TRBV19 and TRBJ2-2; 11 nucleotides match TRBD2. The V gene's germline CDR1 is LNHDA and CDR2 SQIVND (reference sequence). CDR3 size: 18 residues. V shed 1 base, J shed 1 base, and the junction held 5 bases outside the gene matches. The CDR3 protein is CASSIGLAGKLNTGELFF. The CDR3 DNA reads as TGTGCCAGTAGTATAGGACTAGCGGGGAAATTGAACACCGGGGAGCTGTTTTTT.

V gene TRBV9 combines with J gene TRBJ1-1; the match to TRBD1 covers 7 bases. Trimming at V came to 0 bases and at J to 1 base, leaving 24 bases not matched to a gene. The CDR3 runs 22 residues. Germline lookup yields CDR1 SGDLS and CDR2 YYNGEE. CDR3 sequence: CASSVEGADRVGTEVGNTEAFF. The CDR3 nucleotides read TGTGCCAGCAGCGTAGAGGGGGCCGATAGAGTTGGGACAGAGGTAGGGAACACTGAAGCTTTCTTT.

This chain uses TRBV9 with TRBJ2-7; the match to TRBD1 covers 11 bases. The CDR3 is 18 amino acids. Per the germline V gene, CDR1 is SGDLS and CDR2 is YYNGEE. V gave up 0 bases and J gave up 3 bases; unmatched junction bases: 11. The CDR3 region is CASSVERDRGSPGYEQYF. CDR3 bases: TGTGCCAGCAGCGTAGAGAGGGACAGGGGGAGCCCCGGCTACGAGCAGTACTTC.

This clone was picked up one time. V is TRBV11-2 and J is TRBJ2-3; TRBD2 matches at 7 bases. The ends lost 4 bases at V and 1 base at J; junction bases unmatched: 5. The CDR3 spans 15 residues. CDR1 is SGHAT and CDR2 is FQNNGV in the germline V gene. CDR3 nucleotides: TGTGCCAGCAGCTCTGGACGGGGGGGCACAGATACGCAGTATTTT. It is translated as CASSSGRGGTDTQYF.

The rearrangement joins TRBV19 to TRBJ1-4, with TRBD1 matching 7 bases. The trim removed 5 bases at V and 5 bases at J, leaving 8 bases unmatched. The CDR3 contains 15 residues. Germline loops: CDR1 LNHDA, CDR2 SQIVND (reference sequence). The DNA for the CDR3 is TGTGCCAGTAGTGTTCTTGAGACAGGGAATGAAAAACTGTTTTTT. Its translation: CASSVLETGNEKLFF.

The chain combines TRBV7-2 with TRBJ2-3, with 9 bases lining up with TRBD2. Germline V gene lookup returns CDR1 SGHTA and CDR2 FQGNSA. Trimming took 5 bases from V and 2 from J; bases not matched to a gene: 8. The CDR3 spans 16 residues. In nucleotides, the CDR3 is TGTGCCAGCAGCCAAGGGCTAGCGGGATTCACAGATACGCAGTATTTT. Amino acids: CASSQGLAGFTDTQYF.

The chain combines TRBV15 with TRBJ1-5, with 9 positions matching TRBD1. Trimming at V came to 7 bases and at J to 1 base, leaving 20 bases not matched to a gene. The germline V gene encodes CDR1 LNHNV and CDR2 YYDKDF (reference sequence). The CDR3 is 20 residues long. The DNA for the CDR3 is TGTGCCACCACCTCCAGATTCTCCAGGACAGGGGTACAGAGCAATCAGCCCCAGCATTTT. Its protein product is CATTSRFSRTGVQSNQPQHF.

This clone was picked up a small number of times. The CDR3, as DNA: TGTGCCTGGACACGAGGTAGCAATCAGCCCCAGCATTTT. Its protein product is CAWTRGSNQPQHF. The V gene is TRBV30, the J gene TRBJ1-5; no clear D gene. Germline V gene data show CDR1 as GTSNPN and CDR2 as SVGIG (reference sequence). Trimming left V 4 bases short and J 0 bases short, with 7 bases between. This CDR3 comprises 13 residues.

This clone was seen ten or more times. The rearrangement uses TRBV5-1 and TRBJ1-1; 8 nucleotides match TRBD1. CDR1 and CDR2 from the germline V gene are SGHRS and YFSETQ. The CDR3 sequence is 15 residues long. Unmatched junction bases numbered 9, after V lost 4 bases and J lost 4 bases. This CDR3 reads CASSQLSTGGTEAFF. Written as DNA, the CDR3 is TGCGCCAGCAGCCAATTATCAACAGGGGGCACTGAAGCTTTCTTT.